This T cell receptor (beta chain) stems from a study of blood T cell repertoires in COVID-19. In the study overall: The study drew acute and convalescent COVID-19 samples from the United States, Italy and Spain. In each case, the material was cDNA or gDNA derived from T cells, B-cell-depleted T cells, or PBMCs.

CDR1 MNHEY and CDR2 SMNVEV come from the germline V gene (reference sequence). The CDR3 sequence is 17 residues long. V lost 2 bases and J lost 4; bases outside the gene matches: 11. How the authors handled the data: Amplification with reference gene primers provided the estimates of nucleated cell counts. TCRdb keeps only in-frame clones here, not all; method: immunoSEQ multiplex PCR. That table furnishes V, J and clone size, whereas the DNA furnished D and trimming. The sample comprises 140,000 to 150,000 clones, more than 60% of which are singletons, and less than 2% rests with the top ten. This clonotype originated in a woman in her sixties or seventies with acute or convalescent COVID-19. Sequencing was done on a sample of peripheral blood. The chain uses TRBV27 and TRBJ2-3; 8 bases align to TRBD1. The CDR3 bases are TGTGCCAGCAGTTTAAATGTAGGACAGGGAGGCGCAGATACGCAGTATTTT. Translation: CASSLNVGQGGADTQYF.